This entry features one TCR beta chain sequence. The CDR3 totals 13 residues. V shed 2 bases and J shed 8 bases, with 10 bases lying between them. These data come from a study of blood T cell repertoires in COVID-19. The table came from immunoSEQ multiplex PCR; TCRdb's copy has only in-frame clones and leaves some out. The table includes about 220,000 clones, around 84% detected once. This chain links TRBV6-7 with TRBJ2-1; D is unresolved. TRBV6-7 is labeled an ORF, and its function is uncertain. This TCR was sampled from a woman aged 60 to 75 who had recovered from COVID-19. Sequenced input: peripheral blood. The DNA of the CDR3 is TGTGCCAGCAGTTACCGGCTAGGTCATGAGCAGTTCTTC. Residues: CASSYRLGHEQFF.